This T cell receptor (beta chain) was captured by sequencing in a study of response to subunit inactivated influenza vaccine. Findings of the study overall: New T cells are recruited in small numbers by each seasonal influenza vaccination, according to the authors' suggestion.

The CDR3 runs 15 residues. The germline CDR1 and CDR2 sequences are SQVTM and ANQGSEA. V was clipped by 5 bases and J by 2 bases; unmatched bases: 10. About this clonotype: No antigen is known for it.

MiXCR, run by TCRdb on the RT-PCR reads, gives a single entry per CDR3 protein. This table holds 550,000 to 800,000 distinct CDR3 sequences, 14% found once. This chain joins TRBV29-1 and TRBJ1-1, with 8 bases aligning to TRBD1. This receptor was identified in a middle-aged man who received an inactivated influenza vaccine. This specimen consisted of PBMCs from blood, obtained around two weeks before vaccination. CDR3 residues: CSVRWQGAPNTEAFF. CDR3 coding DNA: TGCAGCGTTCGTTGGCAGGGGGCGCCCAACACTGAAGCTTTCTTT.